Reported below is one T cell receptor beta chain. Per the study methods: Estimates of nucleated cell counts were drawn from the amplification of reference gene primers. Clones were read by immunoSEQ multiplex PCR, and TCRdb kept only the in-frame ones, dropping some. D and trimming come from the DNA, and the V and J calls and clone size come from that table. This sample yields about 230,000 clones, of which 81% are seen a single time; approximately 8% belongs to the top ten. The data derive from a study of blood T cell repertoires in COVID-19. About the research overall: From the United States, Italy and Spain came samples of acute and convalescent COVID-19. Sample material is recorded as cDNA or gDNA derived from T cells, B-cell-depleted T cells, or PBMCs.

The CDR3 covers 14 residues. V shed 10 bases and J shed 0 bases, with 13 bases lying between them. Per the germline V gene, CDR1 is ENHRY and CDR2 is SYGVKD. Sequencing was performed on peripheral blood. This TCR was sampled from a woman older than 75 with acute or convalescent COVID-19. J is TRBJ2-4 and V is TRBV10-3, with TRBD1 as a possible D gene (6 bases). The CDR3 region has the DNA TGTGCCACCCAGGGGAATCTAGCCAAAAACATTCAGTACTTC. Amino acids: CATQGNLAKNIQYF.